This T cell receptor (beta chain) appears in the sequencing data of a study of blood T cell repertoires in COVID-19. In the original analysis: Counts of nucleated cells, estimated from reference gene primer amplification, were obtained. Measured with immunoSEQ multiplex PCR; TCRdb has only the in-frame clones, and not every one. Clone size and V and J calls were adopted from that table, with D and trimming inferred from the DNA. The sample yields 360,000 or so clones, about nine tenths seen once. Those who participated ranged in age from roughly 18 to 89 years and resided in 20 to 30 US areas. Contact with a PCR-confirmed or clinician-diagnosed COVID-19 case occurred within 2 weeks of entry. Germline V gene sequence: CDR1 MDHEN, CDR2 SYDVKM. Trimming removed 6 bases from V and 6 bases from J; junction bases left unmatched: 11. The CDR3 runs 15 residues.

The source is a woman aged 30 to 39 who had been exposed to COVID-19. The chain carries TRBV28 and TRBJ2-7, with 10 bases lining up with TRBD1. Sequencing was performed on PBMCs or T cells enriched from blood (not recorded which). CDR3 nucleotides: TGTGCCAGCAGGCCCGGGACAGGGGAATGGAGCGAGCAGTACTTC. Residues: CASRPGTGEWSEQYF.